This T cell receptor beta chain was sequenced for a study of blood T cells in healthy people across ages (dated by TCRdb to between 2014 and 2017). About the full investigation: In model experiments, template switching captured roughly one uniquely barcoded TCR beta cDNA molecule for every two T cells. To track age-related changes in TCR beta repertoire diversity, the study relied on deep sequencing normalized with unique cDNA molecular identifiers. The donors were divided into four age groups: young (average around 16 years), middle-aged (almost 40), aged (approximately 59) and long-lived (82). To avoid experimental bias, donors of different ages were distributed randomly across sequencing lanes. The study analyzed two additional independent replicas of 1 million unique cDNA reads from the same blood draw for two donors, one aged 18 to 29 and one aged 80 or older. What the work shows at the level of the full study, not this receptor alone: Compared with the aged group, the long-lived group had more naive CD4+ T cells, fewer expanded clones and increased TCR diversity, a pattern suggesting age selection. Donor CMV infection status was unknown, potentially confounding age-related changes in expanded clonotypes. The percentage of naive T cells measured by flow cytometry correlated strongly with observed TCR beta diversity. Observed TCR beta diversity per million T cells fell roughly linearly with age, and a significant reduction was already apparent by age roughly 40. Estimates of total diversity based on one million sequenced T cells were regarded as lower bounds and as underestimates. Conclusive comparison of naive and antigen-experienced compartments was prevented by the profiling of bulk unsorted PBMCs.

The library was built by means of 5' RACE. For sequencing, an Illumina HiSeq 2500 was employed. A second PCR of about 6 to 11 cycles was run with a J-beta primer mix and a sample-barcoded 5' primer. Each TCR beta cDNA molecule received a unique molecular identifier from a template-switch 5' adaptor carrying 12 random nucleotides. Each sample yielded at least 2.5 million CDR3-containing paired-end reads. First-strand cDNA synthesis was performed from all RNA using the Mint cDNA synthesis kit, with priming by a TRBC-specific oligonucleotide. All cDNA was treated with uracil-DNA glycosylase and then went through a first 18-cycle PCR with the universal primers M1SS and BC2_uni_R. Regarding the original processing steps: For normalization, 1 million high-quality reads were randomly selected from each sample, with every read carrying a distinct molecular identifier. Instead of being binned into consensus sequences, reads that shared molecular identifiers were thrown out. MiTCR, run with a Q25 quality threshold and the strictest error-elimination algorithm, handled CDR3 identification, clonotype clustering and error correction. A nonparametric unseen species model using Euler transformation provided a lower-bound estimate of total TCR beta diversity. TCRdb passed the public sequencing reads through fastp at Q25 and MiXCR, retaining productive beta sequences. All rows with the same CDR3 protein become a single entry with the most common DNA and genes. For this entry, the V and J calls and clone size follow TCRdb and not the study's own pipeline. Present in this sample are about 800,000 distinct CDR3 sequences, about 62% of which were seen just once. The ten largest make up approximately 20% of the sample.

Comment on this clonotype: Its antigen remains unidentified. The record has no base qualities; no much larger clone is one base away.

Systemically healthy Caucasian individuals from Russia, 35 to 40 in total and aged about 6 to 100 years, were included as donors. About 10 milliliters of peripheral blood were collected from each donor into EDTA-treated Vacutainer tubes. Ficoll-Paque density-gradient centrifugation was used to isolate PBMCs, with at least 6 million obtained per sample. Total RNA was extracted from PBMCs with Trizol reagent, with at least 5.5 micrograms obtained per sample. For every donor, an aliquot of PBMCs went through flow cytometry to measure the percentages of naive CD45RAhigh/CD27high T cells. The CDR1 and CDR2 encoded by the germline V gene are ENHRY and SYGVKD. V is reduced by 3 bases and J by 1 base, leaving a spacing of 10 bases between them. The CDR3, from cysteine to phenylalanine, totals 15 residues. The entry retains the CDR3 DNA only, 45 bases that are in frame from base 1.

Sequenced input: blood. Recombination joined TRBV10-3 with TRBJ1-5; matching of 6 bases hints at TRBD1 as the D gene. This clonotype was sampled from a man aged 30 to 39 in good health. CDR3 reads: CAISEGRGSNQPQHF. In nucleotides, the sequence is TGTGCCATCAGTGAAGGCAGGGGAAGCAATCAGCCCCAGCATTTT.